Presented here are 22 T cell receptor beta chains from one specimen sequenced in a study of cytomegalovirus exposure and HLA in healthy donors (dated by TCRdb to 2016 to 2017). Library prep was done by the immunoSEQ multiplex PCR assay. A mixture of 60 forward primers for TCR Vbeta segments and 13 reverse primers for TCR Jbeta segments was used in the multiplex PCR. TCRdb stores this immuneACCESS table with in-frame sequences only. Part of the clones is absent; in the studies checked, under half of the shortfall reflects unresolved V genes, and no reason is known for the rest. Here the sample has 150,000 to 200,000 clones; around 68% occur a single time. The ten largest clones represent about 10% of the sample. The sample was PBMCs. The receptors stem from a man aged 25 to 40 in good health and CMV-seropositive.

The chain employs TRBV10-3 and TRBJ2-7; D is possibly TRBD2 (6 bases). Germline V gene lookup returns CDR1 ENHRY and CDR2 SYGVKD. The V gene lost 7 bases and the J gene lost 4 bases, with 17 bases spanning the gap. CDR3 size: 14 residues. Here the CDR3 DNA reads TGTGCCATCATGGGGGAGGTGGGCCGGTACGAGCAGTACTTC. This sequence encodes CAIMGEVGRYEQYF.

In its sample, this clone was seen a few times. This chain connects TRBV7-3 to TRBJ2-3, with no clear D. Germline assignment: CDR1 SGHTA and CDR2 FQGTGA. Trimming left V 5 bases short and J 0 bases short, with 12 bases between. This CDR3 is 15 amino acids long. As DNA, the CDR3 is TGTGCCAGCAGCCCCTCTAGGCGAAGCACAGATACGCAGTATTTT. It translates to CASSPSRRSTDTQYF.

This chain's CDR3 is CASSSQGGNTEAFF. The CDR3 DNA follows: TGTGCCAGCAGTTCACAGGGGGGAAACACTGAAGCTTTCTTT. This rearrangement joins TRBV6-5 to TRBJ1-1, with TRBD1 identical over 8 bases. J lost 2 bases, V lost 4 bases, and 3 bases had no gene match. This CDR3 is 14 amino acids long. Germline values: CDR1 MNHEY, CDR2 SVGAGI.

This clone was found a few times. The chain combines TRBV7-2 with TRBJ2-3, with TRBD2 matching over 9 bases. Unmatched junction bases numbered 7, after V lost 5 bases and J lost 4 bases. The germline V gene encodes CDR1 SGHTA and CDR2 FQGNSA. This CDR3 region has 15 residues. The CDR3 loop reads CASSLQGLAADTQYF. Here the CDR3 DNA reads TGTGCCAGCAGCCTCCAGGGACTAGCAGCAGATACGCAGTATTTT.

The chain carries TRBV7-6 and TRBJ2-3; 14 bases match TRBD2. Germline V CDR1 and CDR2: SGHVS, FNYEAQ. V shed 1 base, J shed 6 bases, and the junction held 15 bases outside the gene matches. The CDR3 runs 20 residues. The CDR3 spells CASSLGLAGGFLEGQDTQYF. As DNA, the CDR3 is TGTGCCAGCAGCTTAGGACTAGCGGGAGGGTTTTTGGAAGGACAGGATACGCAGTATTTT.

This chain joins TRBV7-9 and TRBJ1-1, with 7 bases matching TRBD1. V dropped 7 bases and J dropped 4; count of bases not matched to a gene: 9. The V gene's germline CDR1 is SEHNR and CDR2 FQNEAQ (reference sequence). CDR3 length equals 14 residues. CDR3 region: CASTYGTVPTEAFF. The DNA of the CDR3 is TGTGCCAGCACCTATGGGACAGTCCCCACTGAAGCTTTCTTT. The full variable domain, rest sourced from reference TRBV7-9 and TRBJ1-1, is DTGVSQNPRHKITKRGQNVTFRCDPISEHNRLYWYRQTLGQGPEFLTYFQNEAQLEKSRLLSDRFSAERPKGSFSTLEIQRTEQGDSAMYLCASTYGTVPTEAFFGQGTRLTVV.

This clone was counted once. DNA of the CDR3: TGTGCCAGTAGTATCGAGGGAGGTGGGACCGGGGAGCTGTTTTTT. Residues: CASSIEGGGTGELFF. V gene TRBV19 combines with J gene TRBJ2-2; weak D call: TRBD2 (6 bases). The germline V and J ends were trimmed by 3 bases and 5 bases, with 13 bases remaining between them. The CDR3 is 15 residues long. Per the germline V gene, CDR1 is LNHDA and CDR2 is SQIVND (reference sequence).

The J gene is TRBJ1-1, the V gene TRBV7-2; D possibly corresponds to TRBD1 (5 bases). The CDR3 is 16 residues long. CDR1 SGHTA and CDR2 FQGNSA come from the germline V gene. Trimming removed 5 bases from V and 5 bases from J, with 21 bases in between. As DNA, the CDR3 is TGTGCCAGCAGCCTTAGAGGATGGGGGGGGAGGACTGAAGCTTTCTTT. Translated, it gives CASSLRGWGGRTEAFF.

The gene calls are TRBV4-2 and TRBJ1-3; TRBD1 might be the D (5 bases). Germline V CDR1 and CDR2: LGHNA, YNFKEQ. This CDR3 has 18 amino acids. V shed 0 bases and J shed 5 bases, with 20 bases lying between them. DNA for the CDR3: TGTGCCAGCAGCCAAGACATAGTCACAGGACGGATTAGAAACACCATATATTTT. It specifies CASSQDIVTGRIRNTIYF.

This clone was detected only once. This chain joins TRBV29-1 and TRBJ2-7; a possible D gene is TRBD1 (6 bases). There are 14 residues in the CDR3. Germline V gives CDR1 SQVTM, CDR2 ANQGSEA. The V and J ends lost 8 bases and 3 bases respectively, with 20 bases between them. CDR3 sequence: CSSPPWDNHYEQYF. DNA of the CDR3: TGCAGCTCTCCACCTTGGGACAACCACTACGAGCAGTACTTC.

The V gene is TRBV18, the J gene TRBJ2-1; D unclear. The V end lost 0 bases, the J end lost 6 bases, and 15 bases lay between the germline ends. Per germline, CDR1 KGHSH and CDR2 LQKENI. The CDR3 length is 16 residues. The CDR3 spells CASSPPSTLRINEQFF. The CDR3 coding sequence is TGTGCCAGCTCACCACCTTCGACTTTAAGAATCAATGAGCAGTTCTTC.

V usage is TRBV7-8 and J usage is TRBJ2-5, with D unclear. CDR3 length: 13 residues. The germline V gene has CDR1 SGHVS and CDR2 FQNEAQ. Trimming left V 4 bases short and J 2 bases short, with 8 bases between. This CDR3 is CASSSAEQETQYF. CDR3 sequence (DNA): TGTGCCAGCAGCTCGGCGGAGCAAGAGACCCAGTACTTC.

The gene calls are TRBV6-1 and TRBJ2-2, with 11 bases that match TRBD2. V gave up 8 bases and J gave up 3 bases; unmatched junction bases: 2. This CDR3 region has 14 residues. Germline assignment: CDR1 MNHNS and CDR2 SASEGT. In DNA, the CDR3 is TGTGCCAGCTCACTAGCGGGAGACACCGGGGAGCTGTTTTTT. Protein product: CASSLAGDTGELFF.

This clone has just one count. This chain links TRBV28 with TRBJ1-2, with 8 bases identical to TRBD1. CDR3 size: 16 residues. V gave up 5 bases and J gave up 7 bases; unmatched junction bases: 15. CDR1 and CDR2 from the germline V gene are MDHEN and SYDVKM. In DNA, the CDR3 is TGTGCCAGCAGTCTCCACGAGATTACAGGGACAGGTGGCTACACCTTC. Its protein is CASSLHEITGTGGYTF.

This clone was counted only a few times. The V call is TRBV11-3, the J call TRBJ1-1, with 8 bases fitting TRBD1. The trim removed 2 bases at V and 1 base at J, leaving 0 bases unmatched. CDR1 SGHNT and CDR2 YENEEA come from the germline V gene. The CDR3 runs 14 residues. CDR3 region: CASSLQGANTEAFF. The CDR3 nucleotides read TGTGCCAGCAGCTTACAGGGGGCGAACACTGAAGCTTTCTTT.

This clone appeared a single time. CDR3 amino acids: CATNRGRGNEQFF. The CDR3 bases are TGCGCCACCAACAGGGGGCGCGGCAATGAGCAGTTCTTC. This chain uses TRBV10-1 with TRBJ2-1; 9 bases are a match to TRBD1. Germline CDR1 and CDR2: WNHNN and SYGVQD (reference sequence). J lost 6 bases, V lost 10 bases, and 7 bases had no gene match. This CDR3 has 13 residues.

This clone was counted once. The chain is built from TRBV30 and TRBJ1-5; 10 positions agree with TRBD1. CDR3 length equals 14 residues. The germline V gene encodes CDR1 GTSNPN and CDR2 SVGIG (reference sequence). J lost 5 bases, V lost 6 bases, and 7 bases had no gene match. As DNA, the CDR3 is TGTGCCTGCCGGGACAGGGGCGGTTATCAGCCCCAGCATTTT. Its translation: CACRDRGGYQPQHF.

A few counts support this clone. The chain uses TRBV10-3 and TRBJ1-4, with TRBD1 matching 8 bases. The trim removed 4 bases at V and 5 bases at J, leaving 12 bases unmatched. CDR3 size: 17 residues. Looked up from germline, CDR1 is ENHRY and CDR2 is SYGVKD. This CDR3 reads CAISGGRGPEKNEKLFF. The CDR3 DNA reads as TGTGCCATCAGTGGTGGCAGGGGGCCCGAAAAGAATGAAAAACTGTTTTTT.

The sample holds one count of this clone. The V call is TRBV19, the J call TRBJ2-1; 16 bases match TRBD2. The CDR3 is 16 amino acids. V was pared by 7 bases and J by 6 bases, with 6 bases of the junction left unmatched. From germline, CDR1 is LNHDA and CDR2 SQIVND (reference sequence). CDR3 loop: CASMGLAGGFGNEQFF. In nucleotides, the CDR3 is TGTGCCAGTATGGGACTAGCGGGAGGGTTTGGCAATGAGCAGTTCTTC.

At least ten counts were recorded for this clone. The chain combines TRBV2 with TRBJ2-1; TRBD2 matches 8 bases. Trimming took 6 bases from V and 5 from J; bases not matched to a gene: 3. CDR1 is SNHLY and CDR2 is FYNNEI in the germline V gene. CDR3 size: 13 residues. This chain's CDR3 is CASSAGLDNEQFF. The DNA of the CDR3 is TGTGCCAGCAGCGCGGGACTAGACAATGAGCAGTTCTTC.

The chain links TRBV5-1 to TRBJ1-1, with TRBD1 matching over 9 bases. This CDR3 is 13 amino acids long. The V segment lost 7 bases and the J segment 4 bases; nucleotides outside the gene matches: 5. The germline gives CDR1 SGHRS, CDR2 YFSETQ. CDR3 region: CASRDRDITEAFF. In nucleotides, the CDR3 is TGCGCCAGCCGGGACAGGGATATCACTGAAGCTTTCTTT.

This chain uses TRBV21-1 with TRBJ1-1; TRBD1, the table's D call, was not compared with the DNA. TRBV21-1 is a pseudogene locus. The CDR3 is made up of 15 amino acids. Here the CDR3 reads CASSKRTGDDTEAFF. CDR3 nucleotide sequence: TGTGCCAGCAGCAAAAGAACAGGGGATGACACTGAAGCTTTCTTT.